The clone carrying this T cell receptor (beta chain) was counted a single time. Sample time point: cycle 4 day 1 (C4D1), after about 6 weeks of nivolumab. Relapse after autologous stem cell transplantation occurred in every patient, and brentuximab vedotin exposure varied. This CDR3 comprises 15 residues. V was cut by 2 bases and J by 1 base, with 12 bases left in between. CDR1 and CDR2 (germline): SGHRS, YFSETQ. Using immunoSEQ multiplex PCR, the repertoire was profiled, and TCRdb retains in-frame clones only, with some absent. The table includes roughly 28,000 clones, over 75% detected once. The sample belongs to a study of PD-1 blockade in classical Hodgkin lymphoma.

The sequence was collected from a human donor with classical Hodgkin lymphoma. The material was peripheral blood mononuclear cells (PBMCs), obtained before the fourth cycle of nivolumab. This chain joins TRBV5-1 and TRBJ1-2, with D hard to call. In nucleotides, the CDR3 is TGCGCCAGCAGCTTCGCGGGAGCCTATAACTATGGCTACACCTTC. Protein product: CASSFAGAYNYGYTF.